The 32 T cell receptor beta chains below were found in one sample sequenced in a study of shared clonotypes between healthy human individuals (dated by TCRdb to 2020 to 2021). For the CD8 naive samples, CD45RO-negative cells were positively selected for CCR7, yielding a CD45RA+CCR7+ population from which TemRA cells were excluded. Library construction relied on the immunoSEQ multiplex PCR assay. Entries here come from immuneACCESS through TCRdb and include only in-frame sequences with V and J called. Some clones fail to appear in such tables; in the studies checked, an unresolved V gene covers under half of the shortfall, and the cause of the remainder is unknown. The sample records under 700,000 clones, around 96% of which are singletons. The ten largest clonotypes hold over 0.09% of the sample. Sequenced input: naive CD8+ T cells sorted from blood. The sample's cell subset or site label, decoded: CD45RA+CCR7+. Receptors originate from a woman in her 30s in good health.

The V call is TRBV29-1, the J call TRBJ2-7; TRBD1 agrees at 7 bases. Trimming took 5 bases from V and 1 from J; bases not matched to a gene: 8. Germline V gene sequence: CDR1 SQVTM, CDR2 ANQGSEA. CDR3 length equals 14 residues. DNA for the CDR3: TGCAGCGTTTGCTGTTCGGGACAGTCCTACGAGCAGTACTTC. Protein product: CSVCCSGQSYEQYF.

The chain couples TRBV29-1 to TRBJ2-7; D is possibly TRBD2 (5 bases). The CDR3 is 11 residues long. In germline, CDR1 is SQVTM, CDR2 ANQGSEA. V lost 4 bases and J lost 5, with 9 bases in between. CDR3 protein: CSVGGINEQYF. The CDR3 DNA reads TGCAGCGTTGGAGGGATAAACGAGCAGTACTTC.

The gene calls are TRBV2 and TRBJ2-7, with a possible D match to TRBD1 (6 bases). Germline V gene lookup returns CDR1 SNHLY and CDR2 FYNNEI. Between the trimmed V and J ends, which lost 8 bases and 6 bases, there was a span of 17 bases. The CDR3 is 13 amino acids. The CDR3 sequence: CASYSWGLGEQYF. CDR3 DNA sequence: TGTGCCAGCTACTCTTGGGGGCTGGGCGAGCAGTACTTC.

J is TRBJ1-4 and V is TRBV27, with D perhaps TRBD1 (6 bases). This CDR3 has 16 residues. V dropped 5 bases and J dropped 4 bases, with 17 bases sitting between them. The germline gives CDR1 MNHEY, CDR2 SMNVEV (reference sequence). The CDR3: CASSTKMTGLNEKLFF. The CDR3 coding sequence is TGTGCCAGCAGTACCAAAATGACAGGCCTTAATGAAAAACTGTTTTTT.

V and J are TRBV27 and TRBJ2-1; TRBD2 matches 13 bases. This CDR3 contains 18 residues. After removal of 6 bases from V and 11 bases from J, the junction contained 19 bases not matched to a gene. Germline CDR1 MNHEY, CDR2 SMNVEV (reference sequence). CDR3 amino acids: CASRYDRVWELAGGKQFF. The CDR3 DNA sequence: TGTGCCAGCAGATACGACAGGGTTTGGGAACTAGCGGGAGGGAAGCAGTTCTTC.

This chain joins TRBV27 and TRBJ2-7, with unresolved D. Trimming removed 6 bases from V and 3 bases from J, with 18 bases in between. The CDR3 spans 15 residues. Germline values: CDR1 MNHEY, CDR2 SMNVEV (reference sequence). The CDR3 protein is CASSPLRYGFYEQYF. Written as DNA, the CDR3 is TGTGCCAGCAGCCCACTTCGCTACGGGTTCTACGAGCAGTACTTC.

The chain uses TRBV6-4 and TRBJ2-7; TRBD2 is a possible D gene (7 bases). The length of the CDR3 is 18 residues. The germline V gene encodes CDR1 MRHNA and CDR2 SNTAGT. V lost 7 bases and J lost 2, with 27 bases in between. CDR3 coding DNA: TGTGCCAGCATCCCCCGGGGGGCATTCATTAGGGGTACCTACGAGCAGTACTTC. Encoded protein: CASIPRGAFIRGTYEQYF.

This clone has a handful of counts. The V and J genes are TRBV28 and TRBJ1-1; D is ambiguous. Germline V gene data show CDR1 as MDHEN and CDR2 as SYDVKM. There are 10 residues in the CDR3. Deletions cut 10 bases from V and 7 bases from J, with 10 bases between. CDR3 in DNA: TGTGCCACCTGGCGGAGTGAAGCTTTCTTT. The encoded protein is CATWRSEAFF. The variable domain in full, completed from reference TRBV28 and TRBJ1-1, reads DVKVTQSSRYLVKRTGEKVFLECVQDMDHENMFWYRQDPGLGLRLIYFSYDVKMKEKGDIPEGYSVSREKKERFSLILESASTNQTSMYLCATWRSEAFFGQGTRLTVV.

The chain carries TRBV7-9 and TRBJ2-7, with 11 bases fitting TRBD1. CDR3 length: 16 residues. Germline CDR1 is SEHNR and CDR2 is FQNEAQ (reference sequence). The V segment lost 4 bases and the J segment 0 bases; nucleotides outside the gene matches: 5. The CDR3 DNA is TGTGCCAGCAGCTCGTACGGGACAGGGGGCTCCTACGAGCAGTACTTC. It translates to CASSSYGTGGSYEQYF.

V gene TRBV9 combines with J gene TRBJ1-1; no clear D gene. V lost 0 bases and J 0 bases, leaving 9 bases between the germline ends. This CDR3 spans 15 amino acids. In germline, CDR1 is SGDLS, CDR2 YYNGEE. CDR3 bases: TGTGCCAGCAGCGTAGCAGGTGTCATGAACACTGAAGCTTTCTTT. As protein: CASSVAGVMNTEAFF. The full variable domain, completed using reference TRBV9 and TRBJ1-1, is DSGVTQTPKHLITATGQRVTLRCSPRSGDLSVYWYQQSLDQGLQFLIQYYNGEERAKGNILERFSAQQFPDLHSELNLSSLELGDSALYFCASSVAGVMNTEAFFGQGTRLTVV.

The chain joins TRBV21-1 to TRBJ2-7; the table gives TRBD2 as D, unverified against the DNA. TRBV21-1 is listed as a pseudogene. The CDR3 sequence is 15 residues long. Here the CDR3 DNA reads TGTGCCAGCAGCAAAAAGGCTGGGGGGTCCTACGAGCAGTACTTC. As protein: CASSKKAGGSYEQYF.

This chain connects TRBV27 to TRBJ2-7, with 10 positions matching TRBD2. After removal of 10 bases from V and 0 bases from J, the junction contained 3 bases not matched to a gene. The length of the CDR3 is 13 residues. CDR1 and CDR2 from the germline V gene are MNHEY and SMNVEV (reference sequence). CDR3 loop: CATSSGSSYEQYF. CDR3 coding DNA: TGTGCCACCTCTAGCGGGAGCTCCTACGAGCAGTACTTC.

This chain links TRBV27 with TRBJ2-7, with TRBD1 matching 9 bases. This CDR3 region has 16 residues. V lost 5 bases and J lost 5; bases outside the gene matches: 13. Germline values: CDR1 MNHEY, CDR2 SMNVEV (reference sequence). CDR3 sequence (DNA): TGTGCCAGCAGTCCGACCCCACAGGGGGCGGGACACGAGCAGTACTTC. It codes for CASSPTPQGAGHEQYF.

This clone was counted between two and nine times. This sequence joins TRBV9 and TRBJ1-1; tentatively, D is TRBD1 (5 bases). Germline values: CDR1 SGDLS, CDR2 YYNGEE. Trimming took 4 bases from V and 4 from J, leaving 14 bases between them. The CDR3 has 14 residues. This CDR3 reads CASSSGDGATEAFF. The CDR3 DNA sequence: TGTGCCAGCAGCTCTGGGGACGGAGCCACTGAAGCTTTCTTT.

As to this clone: The junction differs from germline at one of its ends, possibly a read error. The V and J genes are TRBV7-9 and TRBJ1-5, with 7 positions matching TRBD1. This CDR3 comprises 14 residues. Per the germline V gene, CDR1 is SEHNR and CDR2 is FQNEAQ (reference sequence). The CDR3 sequence: CASSLDRDNQPQHF. The CDR3 region has the DNA TGTGCCAGCAGTTTAGACAGGGACAATCAGCCCCAGCATTTT.

V is TRBV27 and J is TRBJ2-1, with TRBD1 as a possible D gene (6 bases). Germline CDR1 is MNHEY and CDR2 is SMNVEV (reference sequence). Trimming shortened V by 8 bases and J by 10 bases, and 21 bases separated the two germline ends. The CDR3 length is 14 residues. CDR3 protein: CASLSPRGSVEQFF. The DNA of the CDR3 is TGTGCCAGCCTTTCACCTAGGGGGTCTGTCGAGCAGTTCTTC.

This rearrangement joins TRBV27 to TRBJ1-4; D is possibly TRBD1 (5 bases). V lost 6 bases, J lost 7 bases, and 18 bases lay in between. Germline CDR1 reads MNHEY; CDR2 reads SMNVEV (reference sequence). This CDR3 contains 15 residues. CDR3 sequence: CASRSIGHGVEKLFF. The CDR3 DNA is TGTGCCAGCAGATCAATCGGACACGGGGTTGAAAAACTGTTTTTT.

This clone was observed a single time. The rearrangement links TRBV21-1 to TRBJ1-2; TRBD1 was called by the table and not checked on the DNA. TRBV21-1 represents a pseudogene. This CDR3 is built from 15 residues. The CDR3 DNA reads as TGTGCCAGCAGCAAAGTAACAGGGGAAGGGTATGGCTACACCTTC. Amino acid sequence: CASSKVTGEGYGYTF.

The chain combines TRBV2 with TRBJ2-7, with D unclear. The CDR3 loop spans 15 amino acids. Trimming took 7 bases from V and 5 from J, leaving 21 bases between them. From germline, CDR1 is SNHLY and CDR2 FYNNEI. CDR3 bases: TGTGCCAGCAACAAGCTCGATACGGGTTCCGACGAGCAGTACTTC. It specifies CASNKLDTGSDEQYF.

This clone was detected only once. The gene calls are TRBV23-1 and TRBJ2-5; 13 bases align to TRBD2. TRBV23-1 is reported as an ORF; its role is uncertain. This CDR3 region has 17 residues. V was clipped by 4 bases and J by 5 bases; unmatched bases: 10. The CDR3 spells CASSPTSGRALGETQYF. As DNA, the CDR3 is TGCGCCAGCAGTCCAACTAGCGGGAGGGCCCTCGGGGAGACCCAGTACTTC.

This rearrangement joins TRBV7-9 to TRBJ2-7; the D gene is possibly TRBD1 (5 bases). Germline V gene lookup returns CDR1 SEHNR and CDR2 FQNEAQ (reference sequence). The length of the CDR3 is 13 residues. The germline V and J ends were trimmed by 4 bases and 2 bases, with 9 bases remaining between them. The CDR3 sequence: CASSSDTPYEQYF. The CDR3 region has the DNA TGTGCCAGCAGCTCGGACACACCCTACGAGCAGTACTTC. The whole variable domain, remainder taken from reference TRBV7-9 and TRBJ2-7, is DTGVSQNPRHKITKRGQNVTFRCDPISEHNRLYWYRQTLGQGPEFLTYFQNEAQLEKSRLLSDRFSAERPKGSFSTLEIQRTEQGDSAMYLCASSSDTPYEQYFGPGTRLTVT.

The CDR3 nucleotides are TGTGCCAGCAGCTTAGCTTTTTGGCGGGAGTCGGGAGAGACCCAGTACTTC. Its protein is CASSLAFWRESGETQYF. The chain links TRBV7-2 to TRBJ2-5; 7 positions agree with TRBD2. CDR3 length: 17 amino acids. The trim removed 0 bases at V and 4 bases at J, leaving 11 bases unmatched. Germline CDR1 is SGHTA and CDR2 is FQGNSA.

V gene TRBV6-6 combines with J gene TRBJ1-1; D possibly corresponds to TRBD1 (5 bases). CDR1 is MNHNY, CDR2 SVGAGI, per germline (reference sequence). CDR3 length: 15 residues. The ends were cut back, 0 bases at V and 3 bases at J, with 11 bases in the middle. This CDR3 reads CASSYSPGLYTEAFF. As DNA, the CDR3 is TGTGCCAGCAGTTACTCACCGGGACTCTACACTGAAGCTTTCTTT.

The chain couples TRBV27 to TRBJ2-7, with D perhaps TRBD2 (5 bases). The CDR3 is 14 amino acids. Germline V gene sequence: CDR1 MNHEY, CDR2 SMNVEV (reference sequence). Trimming took 5 bases from V and 0 from J, leaving 11 bases between them. The CDR3 loop is CASSPLALSYEQYF. CDR3 nucleotides: TGTGCCAGCAGTCCCCTAGCCCTCTCCTACGAGCAGTACTTC.

V gene TRBV5-6 combines with J gene TRBJ2-1, with a weak D call TRBD2 (6 bases). Trimming left V 1 base short and J 4 bases short, with 15 bases between. Germline V gene data show CDR1 as SGHDT and CDR2 as YYEEEE. The CDR3 runs to 16 residues. The CDR3 DNA sequence: TGTGCCAGCAGCTTGTCCGGGCTAGCGCCGTACAATGAGCAGTTCTTC. Amino acids: CASSLSGLAPYNEQFF.

The V call is TRBV19, the J call TRBJ2-7; 8 bases are shared with TRBD2. V trimming: 1 base; J trimming: 6 bases; junction bases outside the gene matches: 8. Germline V gene lookup returns CDR1 LNHDA and CDR2 SQIVND (reference sequence). This CDR3 spans 15 amino acids. CDR3 loop: CASSIARTSLGEQYF. The CDR3 DNA reads TGTGCCAGTAGTATAGCTCGGACTAGCCTCGGCGAGCAGTACTTC.

This sequence joins TRBV27 and TRBJ1-5, with 8 bases matching TRBD1. V gave up 9 bases and J gave up 4 bases; unmatched junction bases: 5. The CDR3 contains 13 residues. The germline gives CDR1 MNHEY, CDR2 SMNVEV (reference sequence). CDR3 sequence: CASRTGRNQPQHF. CDR3 nucleotides: TGTGCCAGTAGGACAGGGAGAAATCAGCCCCAGCATTTT.

Here the CDR3 reads CASSFSTGQETQYF. CDR3 DNA: TGTGCCAGCAGCTTTTCTACAGGGCAAGAGACCCAGTACTTC. This chain connects TRBV5-4 to TRBJ2-5, with a tentative D call TRBD1 (6 bases). CDR1 is SGHNT and CDR2 is YYREEE in the germline V gene (reference sequence). Trimming shortened V by 2 bases and J by 2 bases, and 10 bases separated the two germline ends. The CDR3 runs to 14 residues.

V is TRBV28 and J is TRBJ2-3; 11 bases are a match to TRBD2. The CDR3 totals 18 residues. J was trimmed by 6 bases and V by 2 bases; bases with no gene match: 13. CDR1 and CDR2 from the germline V gene are MDHEN and SYDVKM. CDR3 bases: TGTGCCAGCAGTTTAAAAGTCCAACTAGCGGGAGTAGCGGATACGCAGTATTTT. This sequence encodes CASSLKVQLAGVADTQYF.

This clone was detected only a few times. The chain combines TRBV19 with TRBJ1-2; a possible D gene is TRBD1 (6 bases). The V and J ends lost 5 bases and 2 bases respectively, with 18 bases between them. The CDR3 totals 16 residues. Germline V gene data show CDR1 as LNHDA and CDR2 as SQIVND (reference sequence). CDR3 DNA: TGTGCCAGTAGTCCGTCGGGGGCATTTCTCAACTATGGCTACACCTTC. Its protein is CASSPSGAFLNYGYTF.

V usage is TRBV27 and J usage is TRBJ2-2; a weak D match, TRBD1 (6 bases). The germline V gene has CDR1 MNHEY and CDR2 SMNVEV (reference sequence). The CDR3 covers 14 residues. Between the trimmed V and J ends, which lost 4 bases and 1 base, there was a span of 7 bases. DNA of the CDR3: TGTGCCAGCAGTTCGACAGGGAACACCGGGGAGCTGTTTTTT. This codes for CASSSTGNTGELFF.

CDR3 DNA sequence: TGTGCCAGCAGCGTTCGTGGACAGGGAACAGGGGCCAACGTCCTGACTTTC. Its translation: CASSVRGQGTGANVLTF. V gene TRBV7-9 combines with J gene TRBJ2-6, with TRBD1 matching over 8 bases. The V segment lost 5 bases and the J segment 4 bases; nucleotides outside the gene matches: 10. Germline V lookup: CDR1 SEHNR, CDR2 FQNEAQ (reference sequence). The CDR3 runs to 17 residues. The entire variable domain, with the rest obtained from reference TRBV7-9 and TRBJ2-6, is as follows: DTGVSQNPRHKITKRGQNVTFRCDPISEHNRLYWYRQTLGQGPEFLTYFQNEAQLEKSRLLSDRFSAERPKGSFSTLEIQRTEQGDSAMYLCASSVRGQGTGANVLTFGAGSRLTVL.